The rows below give T cell receptor beta chains drawn from one sample of a study of early T cells in non-severe SARS-CoV-2 infection. Using its own MiXCR run on the 5' RACE reads, TCRdb lists one record per CDR3 protein. This repertoire shows about 46,000 distinct CDR3 sequences, 5% to 5.5% found once; its top ten account for about 4.9%. The sequenced sample was whole blood, obtained at baseline. All receptors derive from an adult who was a healthcare worker with PCR-confirmed SARS-CoV-2 infection or an uninfected control (not recorded which). Each CDR3 is given with its conserved first and last residue. A D gene is named only where the DNA matches it firmly. Size is omitted from some rows. Given values are once, few, many or a class for expanded clones.

D gene | clone size | J gene | V gene | CDR3 DNA | CDR3 protein
NA | many | TRBJ2-7 | TRBV11-2 | TGTGCCAGCAGCTTAGCCCGAAAAGCCTACGAGCAGTACTTC | CASSLARKAYEQYF
NA | NA | TRBJ1-1 | TRBV3-1 | TGTGCCAGCAGTCGGGACACCGTGAACACTGAAGCTTTCTTT | CASSRDTVNTEAFF
TRBD2 | NA | TRBJ2-1 | TRBV29-1 | TGCAGCGTTGCGGCTAGCGGATACAATGAGCAGTTCTTC | CSVAASGYNEQFF
NA | many | TRBJ2-3 | TRBV7-2 | TGTGCCAGCAGCGTCGGGCCCACTAGCACAGATACGCAGTATTTT | CASSVGPTSTDTQYF
TRBD2 | few | TRBJ2-2 | TRBV7-3 | TGTGCCAGCAGCCCCGCCGGGACTAGCGGGAGCAACGGGGAGCTGTTTTTT | CASSPAGTSGSNGELFF
NA | NA | TRBJ2-7 | TRBV25-1 | TGTGCCAGCAGTGAATCTGGTCGACAGCGCTACGAGCAGTACTTC | CASSESGRQRYEQYF
NA | many | TRBJ1-6 | TRBV6-4 | TGTGCCAGCAGTGTATCGGATAATTCACCCCTCCACTTT | CASSVSDNSPLHF
NA | many | TRBJ2-1 | TRBV15 | TGTGCCACCAGCAGAAGTCGGGACAGGGGACTAGCCGGTTACAATGAGCAGTTCTTC | CATSRSRDRGLAGYNEQFF
TRBD2 | many | TRBJ2-1 | TRBV20-1 | TGCAGTGCCAACCGACTAGGTAGGACTAGGAGCAATGAGCAGTTCTTC | CSANRLGRTRSNEQFF
TRBD2 | many | TRBJ2-5 | TRBV24-1 | TGTGCCACCCTTAATCGGGCTAGCGGACAAGAGACCCAGTACTTC | CATLNRASGQETQYF
TRBD2 | many | TRBJ2-7 | TRBV30 | TGTGCCTGGAGGGAGGCTAGCGGGTCCTACGAGCAGTACTTC | CAWREASGSYEQYF
NA | NA | TRBJ2-3 | TRBV3-1 | TGTGCCAGCAGCCAAGGGGCGGATACGCAGTATTTT | CASSQGADTQYF
TRBD1 | many | TRBJ1-3 | TRBV11-2 | TGTGCCAGCAGCATTTGGGACAGCGAAAACACCATATATTTT | CASSIWDSENTIYF
NA | few | TRBJ1-1 | TRBV5-8 | TGTGCCAGCAGCCTTTCATGGAACACTGAAGCTTTCTTT | CASSLSWNTEAFF
TRBD1 | few | TRBJ2-1 | TRBV6-2/TRBV6-3 | TGTGCCAGCAGTTTCCCGGGACAGAGCTCCTACAATGAGCAGTTCTTC | CASSFPGQSSYNEQFF
TRBD1 | NA | TRBJ2-7 | TRBV7-9 | TGTGCCAGCAGCAAATCGGGACAGGCCTACGAGCAGTACTTC | CASSKSGQAYEQYF
NA | many | TRBJ2-7 | TRBV3-1 | TGTGCCAGCAGCCGTGAGGGGGGCCGGCACGAGCAGTACTTC | CASSREGGRHEQYF
NA | many | TRBJ1-2 | TRBV4-1 | TGCGCCAGCAGCCCTTCGACGGGACCCTATGGCTACACCTTC | CASSPSTGPYGYTF
TRBD2 | many | TRBJ2-1 | TRBV30 | TGTGCCTGGACCGGGACTACCTTTAATGAGCAGTTCTTC | CAWTGTTFNEQFF
TRBD2 | NA | TRBJ2-2 | TRBV18 | TGTGCCAGCTCACCAAGAGCGGGAGGAAGGCAGACCGGGGAGCTGTTTTTT | CASSPRAGGRQTGELFF
NA | many | TRBJ1-4 | TRBV4-2 | TGTGCCAGCAGCCAGGTAGACAAAAATGAAAAACTGTTTTTT | CASSQVDKNEKLFF
NA | many | TRBJ2-5 | TRBV20-1 | TGCAGTGCTGAGGGTAAAGAGACCCAGTACTTC | CSAEGKETQYF
NA | few | TRBJ1-1 | TRBV24-1 | TGTGCCACCAGTGATCCGGGGACTGAAGTTTTCTTT | CATSDPGTEVFF
TRBD1 | many | TRBJ2-6 | TRBV12-3/TRBV12-4 | TGTGCCAGCAGCGGACAGGGTAACTCTGGGGCCAACGTCCTGACTTTC | CASSGQGNSGANVLTF
TRBD1 | few | TRBJ1-2 | TRBV7-9 | TGTGCCAGCAGCGCACAGGGGGCTGACTATGGCTACACCTTC | CASSAQGADYGYTF
NA | NA | TRBJ2-2 | TRBV6-4 | TGTGCCAGCAGTGACTCGAATAGCGGTAACACCGGGGAGCTGTTTTTT | CASSDSNSGNTGELFF
TRBD1 | many | TRBJ2-7 | TRBV28 | TGTGCCGCCGGACAGGGGGACTACGAGCAGTACTTC | CAAGQGDYEQYF
TRBD1 | many | TRBJ2-2 | TRBV10-3 | TGTGCCATCAGACTGCCGGGACAGGGCCATACCGGGGAGCTGTTTTTT | CAIRLPGQGHTGELFF
TRBD2 | many | TRBJ2-1 | TRBV28 | TGTGCCAGCAGCGGGGGGACGGCCACCTACAATGAGCAGTTCTTC | CASSGGTATYNEQFF
TRBD2 | many | TRBJ2-1 | TRBV20-1 | TGCAGTGCTAGCTCCGGACTAGCGGGAGGAACCTACAATGAGCAGTTCTTC | CSASSGLAGGTYNEQFF
NA | many | TRBJ2-3 | TRBV5-1 | TGCGCCAGCAGCGGGGGGGCAGATACAGATACGCAGTATTTT | CASSGGADTDTQYF
NA | many | TRBJ1-2 | TRBV20-1 | TGCAGTGCTAGAGATATGGCACCCGGGGCGTTTGGCTATGGCTACACCTTC | CSARDMAPGAFGYGYTF
NA | many | TRBJ2-7 | TRBV28 | TGTGCCAGCAGTTTCCACACCTCCGGGACAACCTACGAGCAGTACTTC | CASSFHTSGTTYEQYF
TRBD1 | many | TRBJ1-6 | TRBV14 | TGTGCCAGCAGCCGGGACAGGGGGCTACCCCTCCACTTT | CASSRDRGLPLHF
NA | NA | TRBJ2-5 | TRBV14 | TGTGCCAGCACCCCGGACTACCTCGGGGCCCAGTACTTC | CASTPDYLGAQYF
NA | many | TRBJ1-2 | TRBV4-1 | TGCGCCAGCAGCCAAGATGGAGGAGGCTACACCTTC | CASSQDGGGYTF
TRBD2 | many | TRBJ2-1 | TRBV7-6 | TGTGCCAGCAGCCGGACTAGCGGGAGCTACAGACAGGGGAATGAGCAGTTCTTC | CASSRTSGSYRQGNEQFF
TRBD2 | many | TRBJ2-5 | TRBV20-1 | TGCAGTGCTAGAGCCGGGCGGCGGGGGGAGACCCAGTACTTC | CSARAGRRGETQYF
NA | many | TRBJ1-1 | TRBV28 | TGTGCCAGCAGGGCCCGGGGGAGGCACACTGAAGCTTTCTTT | CASRARGRHTEAFF
NA | NA | TRBJ1-2 | TRBV28 | TGTGCCAGCAGTTTAGGGCAGTATGGCTACACCTTC | CASSLGQYGYTF
NA | few | TRBJ1-6 | TRBV6-5 | TGTGCCAGCAGTTCCGCAGGGGCTGAGAATTCACCCCTCCACTTT | CASSSAGAENSPLHF
NA | many | TRBJ2-5 | TRBV18 | TGTGCCAGCTCACCGAGGGACGCCCAAGAGACCCAGTACTTC | CASSPRDAQETQYF
NA | few | TRBJ2-3 | TRBV6-5 | TGTGCCAGCAGGGAGACAGCCACAGATACGCAGTATTTT | CASRETATDTQYF
NA | many | TRBJ1-1 | TRBV5-1 | TGCGCCAGCAGCTTGCAGGGGAACACTGAAGCTTTCTTT | CASSLQGNTEAFF
NA | many | TRBJ2-7 | TRBV20-1 | TGCAGTGCTAGAGATCCCGAAGGGGTTGCTTCCTACGAGCAGTACTTC | CSARDPEGVASYEQYF
NA | many | TRBJ2-1 | TRBV6-6 | TGTGCCAGCAGTTTACGAGTGAGCTCCTACAATGAGCAGTTCTTC | CASSLRVSSYNEQFF
TRBD2 | many | TRBJ2-1 | TRBV28 | TGTGCCAGCAGTACTCCGGGAGGTAAAGTAGGTGATGAGCAGTTCTTC | CASSTPGGKVGDEQFF
TRBD1 | many | TRBJ1-1 | TRBV10-3 | TGTGCCATCACAAGGACAGGACTGAACACTGAAGCTTTCTTT | CAITRTGLNTEAFF
NA | many | TRBJ2-7 | TRBV3-1 | TGTGCCAGCAGCCACTCCACCTACGAGCAGTACTTC | CASSHSTYEQYF
TRBD1 | NA | TRBJ2-2 | TRBV29-1 | TGCAGCGCAGGACAGGGGGGAACGGGCGGGGAGCTGTTTTTT | CSAGQGGTGGELFF
TRBD1 | many | TRBJ1-5 | TRBV18 | TGTGCCAGCTCAAAGACAGGGAATCAGCCCCAGCATTTT | CASSKTGNQPQHF
NA | many | TRBJ2-1 | TRBV3-1 | TGTGCCAGCAGCCAAGATTCGGGATACAATGAGCAGTTCTTC | CASSQDSGYNEQFF
NA | many | TRBJ2-1 | TRBV21-1 | TGTGCCAGCAGGGGTAGCGGGAGTCCGTTCAATGAGCAGTTCTTC | CASRGSGSPFNEQFF
NA | few | TRBJ2-3 | TRBV2 | TGTGCCAGCAGTGTGACTAGGGGAAGCACAGATACGCAGTATTTT | CASSVTRGSTDTQYF
NA | many | TRBJ2-7 | TRBV2 | TGTGCCAGCAGGGAAACCGGGACACCGTCCTACGAGCAGTACTTC | CASRETGTPSYEQYF
TRBD2 | NA | TRBJ2-4 | TRBV29-1 | TGCAGCGTTGACGGCGGGGGGGACGGAATTCAGTACTTC | CSVDGGGDGIQYF
NA | many | TRBJ2-1 | TRBV7-2 | TGTGCCAGCAGCGAGGAGGCCAGCTCCTACAATGAGCAGTTCTTC | CASSEEASSYNEQFF
NA | NA | TRBJ2-7 | TRBV10-3 | TGTGCCATCGGAGACTTGGACTCATACTACGAGCAGTACTTC | CAIGDLDSYYEQYF
NA | few | TRBJ2-1 | TRBV30 | TGTGCCTGGACCTACAACTCCTACAATGAGCAGTTCTTC | CAWTYNSYNEQFF
TRBD1 | NA | TRBJ1-6 | TRBV28 | TGTGCCAGCAGTCCCGGGACAGCAAATTCACCCCTCCACTTT | CASSPGTANSPLHF